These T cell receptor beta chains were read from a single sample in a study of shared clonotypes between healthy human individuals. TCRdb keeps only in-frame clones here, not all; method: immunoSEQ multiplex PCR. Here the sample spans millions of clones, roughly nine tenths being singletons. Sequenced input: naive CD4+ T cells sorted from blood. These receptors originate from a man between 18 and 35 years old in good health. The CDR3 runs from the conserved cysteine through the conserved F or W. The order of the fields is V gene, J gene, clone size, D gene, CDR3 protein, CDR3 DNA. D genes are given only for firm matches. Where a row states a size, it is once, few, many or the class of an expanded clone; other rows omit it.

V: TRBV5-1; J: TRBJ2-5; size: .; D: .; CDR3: CASSSLVEETQYF; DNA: TGCGCCAGCAGTAGTCTAGTCGAAGAGACCCAGTACTTC
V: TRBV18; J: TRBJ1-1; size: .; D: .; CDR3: CASSRDSGYTEAFF; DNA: TGTGCCAGCTCAAGGGACTCGGGCTACACTGAAGCTTTCTTT
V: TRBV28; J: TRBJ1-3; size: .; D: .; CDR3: CASSTGLAGNTIYF; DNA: TGTGCCAGCAGCACAGGGCTCGCAGGAAACACCATATATTTT
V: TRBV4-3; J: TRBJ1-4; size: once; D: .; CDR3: CASSQQGETNEKLFF; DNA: TGCGCCAGCAGCCAGCAAGGGGAAACTAATGAAAAACTGTTTTTT
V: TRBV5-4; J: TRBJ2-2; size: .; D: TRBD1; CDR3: CASSPGTGGTGELFF; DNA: TGTGCCAGCAGCCCCGGGACAGGGGGTACCGGGGAGCTGTTTTTT
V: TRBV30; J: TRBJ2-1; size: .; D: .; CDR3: CAWSVRGSNPNEQFF; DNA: TGTGCCTGGAGTGTAAGAGGGTCGAACCCCAATGAGCAGTTCTTC
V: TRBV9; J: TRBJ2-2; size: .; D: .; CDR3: CASTLGSLNTGELFF; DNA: TGTGCCAGCACCCTCGGTTCTTTAAACACCGGGGAGCTGTTTTTT
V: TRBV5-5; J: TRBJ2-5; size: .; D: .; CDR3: CASSLHSNQETQYF; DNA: TGTGCCAGCAGCTTGCACAGCAACCAAGAGACCCAGTACTTC
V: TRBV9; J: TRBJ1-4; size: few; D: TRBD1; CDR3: CASSVGDRDVEKLFF; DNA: TGTGCCAGCAGCGTAGGAGACAGGGATGTCGAAAAACTGTTTTTT
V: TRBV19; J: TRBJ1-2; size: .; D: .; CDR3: CATYGYTF; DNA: TGTGCCACCTATGGCTACACCTTC
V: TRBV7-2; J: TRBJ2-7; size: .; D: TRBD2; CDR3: CASSLELGAGGPSQYF; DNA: TGTGCCAGCAGCTTAGAACTGGGAGCGGGAGGGCCCTCGCAGTACTTC
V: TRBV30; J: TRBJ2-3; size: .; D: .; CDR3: CAWSRDVKDTQYF; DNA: TGTGCCTGGAGTAGAGACGTAAAAGATACGCAGTATTTT
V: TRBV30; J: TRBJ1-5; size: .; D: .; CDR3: CAWSVGSRRNQPQHF; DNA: TGTGCCTGGAGTGTAGGATCAAGGAGAAATCAGCCCCAGCATTTT
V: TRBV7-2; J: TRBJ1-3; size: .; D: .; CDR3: CASSFALGNTIYF; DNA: TGTGCCAGCAGCTTCGCCCTCGGAAACACCATATATTTT
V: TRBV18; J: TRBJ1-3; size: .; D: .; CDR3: CASSPNTGGFSGNTIYF; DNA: TGTGCCAGCTCACCTAATACGGGGGGCTTCTCTGGAAACACCATATATTTT
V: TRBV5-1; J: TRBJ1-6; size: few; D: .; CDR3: CASSLAPRDSPLHF; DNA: TGCGCCAGCAGCTTGGCACCAAGAGATTCACCCCTCCACTTT
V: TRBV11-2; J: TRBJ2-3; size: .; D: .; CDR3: CASSLTAPTQYF; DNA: TGTGCCAGCAGCTTAACGGCGCCAACGCAGTATTTT
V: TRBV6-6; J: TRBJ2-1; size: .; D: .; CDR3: CASTLVGSRGNEQFF; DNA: TGTGCCAGCACCTTAGTGGGTTCGAGGGGCAATGAGCAGTTCTTC
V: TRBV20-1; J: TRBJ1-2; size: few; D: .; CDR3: CSATGDGYTF; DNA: TGCAGTGCTACCGGGGATGGCTACACCTTC
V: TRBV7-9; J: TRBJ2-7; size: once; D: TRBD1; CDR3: CASSPGTGVSYEQYF; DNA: TGTGCCAGCAGCCCAGGGACAGGGGTCTCCTACGAGCAGTACTTC
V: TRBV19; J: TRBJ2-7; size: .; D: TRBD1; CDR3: CASSIPGTGGSYEQYF; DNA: TGTGCCAGTAGTATCCCCGGGACAGGGGGCAGCTACGAGCAGTACTTC
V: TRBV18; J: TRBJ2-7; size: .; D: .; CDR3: CASSPAKGGTYEQYF; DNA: TGTGCCAGCTCACCGGCGAAGGGGGGGACCTACGAGCAGTACTTC
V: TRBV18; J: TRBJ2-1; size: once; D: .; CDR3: CASSLLQENEQFF; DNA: TGTGCCAGCTCACTATTACAGGAAAATGAGCAGTTCTTC
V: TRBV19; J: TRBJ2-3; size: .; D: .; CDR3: CASSKEAIITDTQYF; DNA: TGTGCCAGTAGTAAGGAAGCCATTATCACAGATACGCAGTATTTT
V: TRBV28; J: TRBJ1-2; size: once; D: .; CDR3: CASSFQPYGYTF; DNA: TGTGCCAGCAGTTTTCAGCCTTATGGCTACACCTTC
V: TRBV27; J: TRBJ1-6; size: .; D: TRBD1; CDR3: CASSFQGAESPLHF; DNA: TGTGCCAGCAGTTTCCAGGGGGCAGAATCACCCCTCCACTTT
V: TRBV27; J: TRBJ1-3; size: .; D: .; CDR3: CASSFGGPGNTIYF; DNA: TGTGCCAGCAGTTTCGGTGGTCCTGGAAACACCATATATTTT
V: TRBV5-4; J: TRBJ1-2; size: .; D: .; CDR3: CASSLKTEPGGYTF; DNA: TGTGCCAGCAGCTTGAAGACGGAACCTGGGGGCTACACCTTC
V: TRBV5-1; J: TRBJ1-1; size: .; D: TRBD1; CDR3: CASSPQQGGNTEAFF; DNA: TGCGCCAGCAGCCCTCAACAGGGGGGGAACACTGAAGCTTTCTTT